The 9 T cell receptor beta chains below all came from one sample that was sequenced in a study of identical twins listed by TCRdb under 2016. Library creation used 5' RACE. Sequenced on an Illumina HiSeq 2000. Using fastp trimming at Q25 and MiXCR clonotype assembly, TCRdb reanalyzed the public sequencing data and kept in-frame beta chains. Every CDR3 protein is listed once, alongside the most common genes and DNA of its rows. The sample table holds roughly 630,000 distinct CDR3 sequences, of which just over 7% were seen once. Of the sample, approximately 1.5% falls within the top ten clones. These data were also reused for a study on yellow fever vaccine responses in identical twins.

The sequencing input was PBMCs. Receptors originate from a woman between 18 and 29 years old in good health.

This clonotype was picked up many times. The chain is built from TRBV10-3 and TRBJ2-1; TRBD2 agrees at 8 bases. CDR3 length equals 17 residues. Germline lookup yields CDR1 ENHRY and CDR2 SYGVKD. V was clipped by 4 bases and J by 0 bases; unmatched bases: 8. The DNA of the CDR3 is TGTGCCATCAGTGGCCTGATAGCGGGGAGCTCCTACAATGAGCAGTTCTTC. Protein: CAISGLIAGSSYNEQFF.

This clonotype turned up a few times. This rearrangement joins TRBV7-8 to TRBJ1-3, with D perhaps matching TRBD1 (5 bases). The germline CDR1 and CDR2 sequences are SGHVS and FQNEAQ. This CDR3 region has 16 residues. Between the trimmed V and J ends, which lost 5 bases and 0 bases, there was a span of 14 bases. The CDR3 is CASSLIGTGSGNTIYF. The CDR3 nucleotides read TGTGCCAGCAGCCTTATCGGGACGGGCTCTGGAAACACCATATATTTT. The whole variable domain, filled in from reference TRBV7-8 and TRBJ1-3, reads GAGVSQSPRYKVAKRGQDVALRCDPISGHVSLFWYQQALGQGPEFLTYFQNEAQLDKSGLPSDRFFAERPEGSVSTLKIQRTQQEDSAVYLCASSLIGTGSGNTIYFGEGSWLTVV.

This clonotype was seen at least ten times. This CDR3 reads CASSSPGLAGEPYNEQFF. CDR3 coding DNA: TGTGCCAGCAGCTCTCCAGGACTAGCGGGAGAACCCTACAATGAGCAGTTCTTC. The chain uses TRBV12-3 or TRBV12-4 and TRBJ2-1; TRBD2 aligns across 13 bases. This CDR3 region has 18 residues. Trimming removed 6 bases from V and 2 bases from J; junction bases left unmatched: 10.

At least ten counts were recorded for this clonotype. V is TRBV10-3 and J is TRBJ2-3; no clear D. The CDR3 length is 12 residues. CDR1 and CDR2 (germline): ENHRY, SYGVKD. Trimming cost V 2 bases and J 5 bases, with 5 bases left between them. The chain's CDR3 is CAISERGDTQYF. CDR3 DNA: TGTGCCATCAGTGAGCGTGGAGATACGCAGTATTTT.

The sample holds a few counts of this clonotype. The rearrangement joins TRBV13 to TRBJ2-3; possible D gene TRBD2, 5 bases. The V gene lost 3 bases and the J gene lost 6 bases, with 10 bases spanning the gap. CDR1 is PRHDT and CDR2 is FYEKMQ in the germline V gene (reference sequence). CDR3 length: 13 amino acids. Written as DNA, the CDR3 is TGTGCCAGCAGCTTTGTAGCGACCGATACGCAGTATTTT. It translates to CASSFVATDTQYF.

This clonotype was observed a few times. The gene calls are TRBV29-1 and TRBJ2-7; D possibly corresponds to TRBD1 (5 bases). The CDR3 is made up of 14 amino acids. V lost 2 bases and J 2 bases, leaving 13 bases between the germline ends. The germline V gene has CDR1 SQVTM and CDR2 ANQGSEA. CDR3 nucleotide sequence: TGCAGCGTTGAACTAATAGGGGCTACCTACGAGCAGTACTTC. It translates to CSVELIGATYEQYF.

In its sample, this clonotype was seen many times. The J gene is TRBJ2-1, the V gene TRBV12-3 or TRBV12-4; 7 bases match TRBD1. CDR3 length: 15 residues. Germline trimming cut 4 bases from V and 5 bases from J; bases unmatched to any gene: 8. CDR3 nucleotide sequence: TGTGCCAGCAGTTCCTCGGACAGGTTGAACAATGAGCAGTTCTTC. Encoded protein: CASSSSDRLNNEQFF.

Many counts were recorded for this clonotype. The CDR3 nucleotides read TGCGCCAGCAGCGGTACTCTGGACCGGAACTATGGCTACACCTTC. Amino acid sequence: CASSGTLDRNYGYTF. The chain is built from TRBV10-1 and TRBJ1-2; D remains ambiguous. The V end was cut by 6 bases, the J end by 2 bases, with 16 bases between. Germline V gene sequence: CDR1 WNHNN, CDR2 SYGVQD (reference sequence). This CDR3 is 15 amino acids long.

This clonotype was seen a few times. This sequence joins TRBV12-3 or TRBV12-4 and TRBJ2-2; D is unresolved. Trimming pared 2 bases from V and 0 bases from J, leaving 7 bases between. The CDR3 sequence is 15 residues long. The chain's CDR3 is CASSLKASNTGELFF. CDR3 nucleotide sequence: TGTGCCAGCAGTTTAAAAGCATCGAACACCGGGGAGCTGTTTTTT.